This TCR beta chain was identified in a study of T cell clonality in common variable immunodeficiency. Clones were read by immunoSEQ multiplex PCR, and TCRdb kept only the in-frame ones, dropping some. This sample has approximately 11,000 clones, each found more than once. As concerns this clone: What it binds is not known. The read terminates 3 residues before the CDR3 end, so the remaining end is supplied by the germline J gene.

Germline V gives CDR1 SGHVS, CDR2 FQNEAQ. The CDR3 runs 16 residues. V shed 3 bases and J shed 5 bases, with 19 bases lying between them. CVID subjects had received replacement immunoglobulin for at least one year. General study findings and limits: In common variable immunodeficiency, TCR beta chains reportedly carried fewer deletions and N-nucleotide insertions. CVID subjects showed higher TCRbeta clonality than healthy controls.

The origin of this receptor is a human donor with common variable immunodeficiency. Specimen: peripheral blood mononuclear cells. The rearrangement joins TRBV7-8 to TRBJ2-5; TRBD1 is a possible D gene (6 bases). The chain's CDR3 is CASSFMGRGLGETQYF. The part of the CDR3 DNA that was read is TGTGCCAGCAGCTTTATGGGCAGGGGCTTGGGGGAGACC.